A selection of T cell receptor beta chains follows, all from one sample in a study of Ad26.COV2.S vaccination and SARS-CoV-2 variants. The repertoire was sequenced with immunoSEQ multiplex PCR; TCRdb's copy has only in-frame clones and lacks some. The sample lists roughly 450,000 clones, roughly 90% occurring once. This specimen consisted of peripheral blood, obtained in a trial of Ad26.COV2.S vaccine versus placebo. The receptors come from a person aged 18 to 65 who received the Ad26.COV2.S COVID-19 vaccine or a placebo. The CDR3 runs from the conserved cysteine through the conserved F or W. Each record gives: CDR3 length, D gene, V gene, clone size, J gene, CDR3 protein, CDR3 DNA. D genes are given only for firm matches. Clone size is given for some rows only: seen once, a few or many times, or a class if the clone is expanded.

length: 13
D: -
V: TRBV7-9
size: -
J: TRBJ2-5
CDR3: CASSPDPQETQYF
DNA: TGTGCCAGCAGCCCGGACCCCCAAGAGACCCAGTACTTC

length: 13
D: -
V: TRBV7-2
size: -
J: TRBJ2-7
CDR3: CASSFGSTYEQYF
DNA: TGTGCCAGCAGCTTCGGCAGCACCTACGAGCAGTACTTC

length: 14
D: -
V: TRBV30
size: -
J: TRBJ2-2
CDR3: CAWSSSANTGELFF
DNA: TGTGCCTGGAGTTCTAGCGCGAACACCGGGGAGCTGTTTTTT

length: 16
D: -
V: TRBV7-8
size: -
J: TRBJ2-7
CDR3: CASSLFGTLDYYEQYF
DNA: TGTGCCAGCAGCTTATTCGGGACCTTGGATTACTACGAGCAGTACTTC

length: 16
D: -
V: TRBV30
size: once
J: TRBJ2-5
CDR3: CAWSLAGTTYQETQYF
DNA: TGTGCCTGGAGTCTAGCCGGGACAACGTACCAAGAGACCCAGTACTTC

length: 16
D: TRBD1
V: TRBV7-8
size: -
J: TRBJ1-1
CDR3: CASSLDQGGARTEAFF
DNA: TGTGCCAGCAGCTTAGATCAAGGGGGCGCGCGGACTGAAGCTTTCTTT

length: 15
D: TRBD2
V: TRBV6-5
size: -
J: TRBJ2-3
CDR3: CASSHTSGSGDTQYF
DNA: TGTGCCAGCAGTCATACTAGCGGGAGTGGAGATACGCAGTATTTT

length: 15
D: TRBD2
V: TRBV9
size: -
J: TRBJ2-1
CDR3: CASSGGLAKSNEQFF
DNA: TGTGCCAGCAGCGGGGGACTAGCCAAATCCAATGAGCAGTTCTTC

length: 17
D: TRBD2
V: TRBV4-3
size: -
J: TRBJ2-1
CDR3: CASSPSTSALSYNEQFF
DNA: TGCGCCAGCAGCCCATCGACTAGCGCCTTGTCCTACAATGAGCAGTTCTTC

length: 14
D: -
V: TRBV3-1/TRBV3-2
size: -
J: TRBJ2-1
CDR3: CASSQEVPTNEQFF
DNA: TGTGCCAGCAGCCAAGAGGTACCAACCAATGAGCAGTTCTTC

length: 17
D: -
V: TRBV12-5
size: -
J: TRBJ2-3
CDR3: CASGPGWARGSTDTQYF
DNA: TGTGCTAGTGGCCCCGGCTGGGCCAGGGGTAGCACAGATACGCAGTATTTT

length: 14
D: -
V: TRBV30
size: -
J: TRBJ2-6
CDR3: CAWSQNSGANVLTF
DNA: TGTGCCTGGAGTCAAAACTCTGGGGCCAACGTCCTGACTTTC

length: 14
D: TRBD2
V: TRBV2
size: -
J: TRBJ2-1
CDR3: CASRRTSGQLEQFF
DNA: TGTGCCAGCAGGCGGACTAGCGGTCAATTGGAGCAGTTCTTC

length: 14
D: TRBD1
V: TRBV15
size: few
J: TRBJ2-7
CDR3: CATSREGGADEQYF
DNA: TGTGCCACCAGCAGAGAAGGGGGCGCGGACGAGCAGTACTTC

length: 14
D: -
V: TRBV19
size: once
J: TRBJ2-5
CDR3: CASSTRVRQETQYF
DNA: TGTGCCAGTAGTACCAGGGTCAGGCAAGAGACCCAGTACTTC

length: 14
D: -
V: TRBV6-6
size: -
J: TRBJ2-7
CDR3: CASSPFSTNYEQYF
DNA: TGTGCCAGCAGTCCCTTCTCGACGAACTACGAGCAGTACTTC

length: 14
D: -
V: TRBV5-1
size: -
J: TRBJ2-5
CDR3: CASSLEQGEETQYF
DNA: TGCGCCAGCAGCTTGGAACAGGGCGAAGAGACCCAGTACTTC

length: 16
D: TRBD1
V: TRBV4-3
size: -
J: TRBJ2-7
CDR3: CASSQADRGRRYEQYF
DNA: TGCGCCAGCAGCCAAGCGGACAGGGGGCGACGGTACGAGCAGTACTTC

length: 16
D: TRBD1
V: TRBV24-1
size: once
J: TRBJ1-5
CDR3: CATSSGGAGANQPQHF
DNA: TGTGCCACCAGTTCAGGGGGCGCGGGGGCGAATCAGCCCCAGCATTTT

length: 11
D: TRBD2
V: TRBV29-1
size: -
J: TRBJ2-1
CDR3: CSRAGENEQFF
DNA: TGCAGCCGAGCGGGAGAAAATGAGCAGTTCTTC

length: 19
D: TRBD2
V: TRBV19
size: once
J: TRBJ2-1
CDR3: CASSIGLAGGGGTYNEQFF
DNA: TGTGCCAGTAGTATAGGGCTAGCGGGAGGGGGAGGTACTTACAATGAGCAGTTCTTC

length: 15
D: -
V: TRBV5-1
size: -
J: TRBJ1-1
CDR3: CASINTAGAHTEAFF
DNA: TGCGCCAGCATTAATACCGCAGGCGCCCACACTGAAGCTTTCTTT

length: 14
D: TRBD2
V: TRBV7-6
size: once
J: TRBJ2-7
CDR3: CASSRTSGRPREYF
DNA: TGTGCCAGCAGCCGCACTAGCGGGAGGCCTAGGGAGTACTTC

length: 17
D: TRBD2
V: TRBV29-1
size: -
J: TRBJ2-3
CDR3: CSVEDWAQRELTDTQYF
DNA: TGCAGCGTTGAAGACTGGGCGCAGCGGGAGTTGACAGATACGCAGTATTTT

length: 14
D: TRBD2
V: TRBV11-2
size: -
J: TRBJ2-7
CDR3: CASSSSSGRPEQYF
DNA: TGTGCCAGCAGCTCATCTAGCGGGAGGCCCGAGCAGTACTTC

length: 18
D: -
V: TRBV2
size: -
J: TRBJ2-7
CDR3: CASSEALGRHDPAYEQYF
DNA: TGTGCCAGCAGTGAAGCGCTTGGACGCCATGATCCCGCCTACGAGCAGTACTTC

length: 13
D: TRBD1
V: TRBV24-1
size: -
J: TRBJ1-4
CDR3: CAIGQDGQEKLFF
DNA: TGTGCCATAGGACAGGATGGTCAAGAAAAACTGTTTTTT

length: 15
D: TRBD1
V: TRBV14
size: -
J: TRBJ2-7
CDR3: CASSQTGTGVYEQYF
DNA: TGTGCCAGCAGCCAAACCGGGACAGGAGTCTACGAGCAGTACTTC

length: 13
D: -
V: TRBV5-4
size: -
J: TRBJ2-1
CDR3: CASSWGLINEQFF
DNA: TGTGCCAGCAGCTGGGGACTCATCAATGAGCAGTTCTTC

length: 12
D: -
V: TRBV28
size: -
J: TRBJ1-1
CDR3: CASSFGNTEAFF
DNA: TGTGCCAGCAGTTTTGGGAACACTGAAGCTTTCTTT

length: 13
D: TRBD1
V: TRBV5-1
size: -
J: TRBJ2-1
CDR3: CASTWTGPNEQFF
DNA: TGCGCCAGCACATGGACAGGGCCCAATGAGCAGTTCTTC

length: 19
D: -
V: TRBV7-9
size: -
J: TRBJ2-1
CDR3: CASSSSGLRTASFYNEQFF
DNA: TGTGCCAGCAGCTCTAGTGGTTTACGCACAGCTAGCTTCTACAATGAGCAGTTCTTC

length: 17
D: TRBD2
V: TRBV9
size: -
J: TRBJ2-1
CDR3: CASSPTSGTTSYNEQFF
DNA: TGTGCCAGCAGTCCGACTAGCGGGACGACTTCCTACAATGAGCAGTTCTTC

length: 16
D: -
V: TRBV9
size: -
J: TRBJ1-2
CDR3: CASSENTGVSNYGYTF
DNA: TGTGCCAGCAGCGAAAACACGGGGGTTTCTAACTATGGCTACACCTTC

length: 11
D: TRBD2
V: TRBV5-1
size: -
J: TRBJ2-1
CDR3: CASSSGLDAFF
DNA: TGCGCCAGCAGCTCGGGACTAGATGCGTTCTTC

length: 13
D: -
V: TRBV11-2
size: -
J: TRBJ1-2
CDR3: CASSSEGVGGYTF
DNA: TGTGCCAGCAGCTCGGAGGGAGTCGGTGGCTACACCTTC

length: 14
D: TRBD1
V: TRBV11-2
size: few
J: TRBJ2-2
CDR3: CASSFAGGTGELFF
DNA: TGTGCCAGCAGCTTCGCAGGGGGTACCGGGGAGCTGTTTTTT

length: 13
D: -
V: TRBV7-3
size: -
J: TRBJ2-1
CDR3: CASSLTLTSEQFF
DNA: TGTGCCAGCAGCTTAACACTGACTAGTGAGCAGTTCTTC

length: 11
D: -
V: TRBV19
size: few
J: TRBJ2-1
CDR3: CASSIVGMQFF
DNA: TGTGCCAGTAGTATTGTGGGGATGCAGTTCTTC

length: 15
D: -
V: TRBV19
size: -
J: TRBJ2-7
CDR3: CASSMFGTGGDEQYF
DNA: TGTGCCAGTAGTATGTTCGGGACCGGGGGTGACGAGCAGTACTTC

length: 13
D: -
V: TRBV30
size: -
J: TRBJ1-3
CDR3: CAWNLDRGNTIYF
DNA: TGTGCCTGGAACCTTGACAGGGGAAACACCATATATTTT